This T cell receptor beta chain came from a study of T cell changes during pregnancy in multiple sclerosis. Generated by immunoSEQ multiplex PCR, the TCRdb table keeps only in-frame clones and is missing some. The repertoire has tens of thousands of clones, 85% to 95% of them found once; the top ten carry around 0.58%. Germline CDR1 reads SGHNT; CDR2 reads YENEEA. With V trimmed by 1 base and J by 6 bases, 5 bases remained unmatched. The CDR3 runs to 15 residues. The sample here was CD4+ T cells from peripheral blood mononuclear cells, taken in the third trimester of pregnancy. The receptor comes from a female donor with multiple sclerosis, enrolled in a pregnancy study. The chain recombines TRBV11-3 with TRBJ2-2; 7 bases match TRBD2. Here the CDR3 DNA reads TGTGCCAGCAGCTTAGGACTAGCCGTGGCCGGGGAGCTGTTTTTT. Its translation is CASSLGLAVAGELFF. The full variable domain, rest sourced from reference TRBV11-3 and TRBJ2-2, is EAGVVQSPRYKIIEKKQPVAFWCNPISGHNTLYWYLQNLGQGPELLIRYENEEAVDDSQLPKDRFSAERLKGVDSTLKIQPAELGDSAVYLCASSLGLAVAGELFFGEGSRLTVL.